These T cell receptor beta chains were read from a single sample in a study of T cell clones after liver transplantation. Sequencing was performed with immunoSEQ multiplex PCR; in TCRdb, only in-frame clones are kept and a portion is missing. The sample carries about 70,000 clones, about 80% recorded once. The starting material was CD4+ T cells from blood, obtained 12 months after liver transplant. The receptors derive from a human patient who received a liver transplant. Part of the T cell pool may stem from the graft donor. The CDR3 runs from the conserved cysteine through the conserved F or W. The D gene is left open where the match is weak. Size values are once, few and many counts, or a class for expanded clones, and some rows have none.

CDR3: CASRPGFSYNEQFF
DNA: TGCGCCAGTAGACCGGGATTCTCCTACAATGAGCAGTTCTTC
J: TRBJ2-1
size: -
V: TRBV5-1
length: 14
D: -

CDR3: CASSPRTTDTQYF
DNA: TGTGCCAGCAGTCCACGAACTACAGATACGCAGTATTTT
J: TRBJ2-3
size: -
V: TRBV28
length: 13
D: -

CDR3: CASSLTGGDTEAFF
DNA: TGCGCCAGCAGCTTGACAGGGGGTGACACTGAAGCTTTCTTT
J: TRBJ1-1
size: -
V: TRBV5-1
length: 14
D: TRBD1

CDR3: CASSDTGTKNDYEQYF
DNA: TGTGCCAGCAGTGACACCGGGACTAAGAACGACTACGAGCAGTACTTC
J: TRBJ2-7
size: -
V: TRBV6-4
length: 16
D: TRBD2

CDR3: CASSNPGQGFSGELFF
DNA: TGTGCCAGCAGTAACCCGGGACAGGGTTTCAGCGGGGAGCTGTTTTTT
J: TRBJ2-2
size: -
V: TRBV28
length: 16
D: TRBD1

CDR3: CASRIRELANYGYTF
DNA: TGTGCCAGCAGGATCCGGGAGTTGGCTAACTATGGCTACACCTTC
J: TRBJ1-2
size: -
V: TRBV6-1
length: 15
D: -

CDR3: CAGSGARGYTDTQYF
DNA: TGTGCCGGCTCAGGGGCCCGGGGCTACACAGATACGCAGTATTTT
J: TRBJ2-3
size: -
V: TRBV6-5
length: 15
D: -

CDR3: CASSRTSGSVAKNIQYF
DNA: TGTGCCAGCAGCCGGACTAGCGGGAGTGTGGCCAAAAACATTCAGTACTTC
J: TRBJ2-4
size: -
V: TRBV7-9
length: 17
D: TRBD2

CDR3: CASSPGSSDTQYF
DNA: TGTGCCAGCTCACCAGGAAGTTCAGATACGCAGTATTTT
J: TRBJ2-3
size: -
V: TRBV18
length: 13
D: -

CDR3: CASSLEVSVVGELFF
DNA: TGCGCCAGCAGCTTGGAAGTTAGCGTGGTCGGGGAGCTGTTTTTT
J: TRBJ2-2
size: -
V: TRBV5-1
length: 15
D: -

CDR3: CATPSSPGANVLTF
DNA: TGTGCCACCCCCAGCAGTCCTGGGGCCAACGTCCTGACTTTC
J: TRBJ2-6
size: -
V: TRBV2
length: 14
D: -

CDR3: CASSQQLRGKEKLFF
DNA: TGCGCCAGCAGCCAACAACTCCGAGGAAAAGAAAAACTGTTTTTT
J: TRBJ1-4
size: -
V: TRBV4-1
length: 15
D: -

CDR3: CASSLGTYNEQFF
DNA: TGTGCCAGCAGCTTAGGAACGTACAATGAGCAGTTCTTC
J: TRBJ2-1
size: -
V: TRBV13
length: 13
D: -

CDR3: CASRRERGGFSSYNEQFF
DNA: TGTGCCAGTAGAAGGGAGCGGGGGGGTTTTAGCTCCTACAATGAGCAGTTCTTC
J: TRBJ2-1
size: once
V: TRBV19
length: 18
D: TRBD2

CDR3: CSASHNQPQHF
DNA: TGCAGTGCTAGCCATAATCAGCCCCAGCATTTT
J: TRBJ1-5
size: -
V: TRBV20-1
length: 11
D: -

CDR3: CASSQDPWGGTSDLNYNEQFF
DNA: TGTGCCAGCAGCCAAGACCCATGGGGCGGGACTAGCGATCTGAACTACAATGAGCAGTTCTTC
J: TRBJ2-1
size: -
V: TRBV14
length: 21
D: TRBD2

CDR3: CASSEAGTGDYEQYF
DNA: TGTGCCAGCAGTGAAGCCGGGACAGGGGATTACGAGCAGTACTTC
J: TRBJ2-7
size: once
V: TRBV6-1
length: 15
D: TRBD1

CDR3: CASSQDFSSSYNEQFF
DNA: TGTGCCAGCAGCCAAGATTTCTCTAGCTCCTACAATGAGCAGTTCTTC
J: TRBJ2-1
size: once
V: TRBV4-2
length: 16
D: -

CDR3: CASSRQVSGANVLTF
DNA: TGTGCCAGCAGCCGACAGGTATCTGGGGCCAACGTCCTGACTTTC
J: TRBJ2-6
size: -
V: TRBV5-4
length: 15
D: -

CDR3: CASSSEGSGIYEQYF
DNA: TGTGCCAGCAGTTCCGAGGGTAGCGGGATTTACGAGCAGTACTTC
J: TRBJ2-7
size: once
V: TRBV6-5
length: 15
D: TRBD2

CDR3: CASSVGTGRLHNEQFF
DNA: TGTGCCAGCAGCGTTGGAACAGGGCGACTTCACAATGAGCAGTTCTTC
J: TRBJ2-1
size: once
V: TRBV5-4
length: 16
D: -

CDR3: CASSISGRDSGANVLTF
DNA: TGTGCCAGTAGTATATCGGGACGCGACTCTGGGGCCAACGTCCTGACTTTC
J: TRBJ2-6
size: -
V: TRBV19
length: 17
D: -

CDR3: CASSVRAAGGEQYF
DNA: TGTGCCAGCAGCGTAAGGGCAGCGGGAGGCGAGCAGTACTTC
J: TRBJ2-7
size: once
V: TRBV28
length: 14
D: TRBD2

CDR3: CASSLLFGTGNTEAFF
DNA: TGTGCCAGCAGTTTATTGTTCGGGACAGGGAACACTGAAGCTTTCTTT
J: TRBJ1-1
size: -
V: TRBV28
length: 16
D: TRBD1

CDR3: CASSLKASGRWNEQYF
DNA: TGTGCCAGCAGCTTAAAGGCTAGCGGGAGATGGAACGAGCAGTACTTC
J: TRBJ2-7
size: -
V: TRBV11-2
length: 16
D: TRBD2

CDR3: CSARLRDTQYF
DNA: TGCAGTGCTAGGCTTAGGGATACGCAGTATTTT
J: TRBJ2-3
size: few
V: TRBV20-1
length: 11
D: -

CDR3: CASSPDPGNEQFF
DNA: TGCGCCAGCAGCCCCGACCCGGGGAATGAGCAGTTCTTC
J: TRBJ2-1
size: few
V: TRBV5-1
length: 13
D: -

CDR3: CASSLDLAGKNIQYF
DNA: TGTGCCAGCAGCTTAGACCTAGCCGGCAAAAACATTCAGTACTTC
J: TRBJ2-4
size: -
V: TRBV7-9
length: 15
D: -

CDR3: CSISGGQGTDTQYF
DNA: TGCAGTATCAGCGGGGGACAGGGCACAGATACGCAGTATTTT
J: TRBJ2-3
size: -
V: TRBV29-1
length: 14
D: -

CDR3: CSVSYLRGPGSGELFF
DNA: TGCAGCGTTTCATACCTCAGGGGGCCTGGTAGCGGGGAGCTGTTTTTT
J: TRBJ2-2
size: -
V: TRBV29-1
length: 16
D: TRBD1

CDR3: CASSEGGPPPYTGTQYF
DNA: TGTGCCAGCAGTGAAGGGGGGCCACCCCCATATACGGGGACGCAGTACTTC
J: TRBJ2-7
size: -
V: TRBV6-1
length: 17
D: -

CDR3: CSVKRPPQYNEQFF
DNA: TGCAGCGTTAAGCGGCCACCGCAATACAATGAGCAGTTCTTC
J: TRBJ2-1
size: -
V: TRBV29-1
length: 14
D: -

CDR3: CASSSLVTNEQFF
DNA: TGTGCCAGCAGCTCGCTAGTTACGAATGAGCAGTTCTTC
J: TRBJ2-1
size: -
V: TRBV5-4
length: 13
D: -